This entry is about one T cell receptor beta chain. The antigen it recognizes is unknown. No qualities accompany the bases; no much larger clone lies one base away. The CDR3 regions of human TCRbeta chains were analyzed by immunosequencing. The authors processed their data as follows. Repertoire TCRs were checked for matches against a reference library of SARS-CoV-2-specific TCRs that had been generated using the MIRA antigen-specificity platform. Breadth was defined as the fraction of unique TCRs that were SARS-CoV-2-associated. Depth was defined as the fraction of total T cells that were SARS-CoV-2-associated. Using the MIRA data, each spike-specific TCR was mapped to the spike region that the TCR reacts to and placed in a CD4 or CD8 class. Log10-transformed breadth and depth values were compared by one-way ANOVA with Sidak's multiple comparisons tests. Here the immuneACCESS table is served through TCRdb, limited to in-frame sequences with V and J called. Missing clones are a known gap in these copies; in checked studies unresolved V genes cover under half, and the rest lacks a known reason. Clone size and the V and J calls come from that table; the DNA yielded D and trimming. This sample holds about 84,000 clones; about 85% were observed only once. The ten largest account for approximately 1.4% of the sample.

This record comes from a study of T cell responses to AZD1222 COVID-19 vaccine (dated by TCRdb to about 2021). For context, the study as a whole: AZD1222 recipients with second doses at about 4 weeks or about 12 weeks were pooled, because spike-specific TCR depth and breadth did not differ between schedules. TCR sequencing was performed for fewer than 250 trial participants, of whom 200 to 220 were given two doses of AZD1222 and approximately 25 were given two doses of MenACWY control vaccine. Trial participants were enrolled by age into 18-55, 56-69 and 70-plus year subgroups, with around 150, 28 and 57 TCR-sequenced participants respectively.

The full study reports these points: In the small 56-69-year group, the increase in depth fell short of significance, most likely because of low power. After two AZD1222 doses, spike-specific TCR breadth and depth were significantly higher than at day 0 and than in MenACWY recipients. Vaccine-associated CD4 TCRs spanned the whole spike protein, with dominant responses in regions 160-218 and 743-854. Most participants were white British and females outnumbered males, and the authors suggested that clonal diversity may have been underestimated. Because no day 14 peak-response samples were available, the repertoires could be characterized only after the peak T cell response. Epitopes outside the regions mutated in the B.1.351 and B.1.1.7 variants were reportedly recognized by nearly half of the unique spike-specific TCRs. Conclusions about previously exposed vaccinees were limited because only six AZD1222 recipients were SARS-CoV-2 seropositive at baseline.

Read against the paper, the sample's time point label means: baseline before first vaccination. Vaccinee samples came from UK trials COV001 and COV002, including a single-blind randomized controlled phase 2/3 trial of AZD1222 (ChAdOx1 nCoV-19) in healthy adults. For TCRbeta chain sequencing, PBMC samples from trial participants were taken at day 0 and at day 28 after the second dose. Deletion took 0 bases off V and 2 bases off J, with a span of 11 bases between the germline ends. CDR1 and CDR2, per the germline V gene, are SGDLS and YYNGEE. The cysteine opens and the phenylalanine closes a CDR3 of 15 amino acids. The sequence is cut down to CDR3 DNA, 45 bases in frame from base 1.

Here the chain combines TRBV9 and TRBJ2-5; no D gene is confidently identified. The sequences come from peripheral blood, collected on day 0 of AZD1222 vaccination. This receptor was obtained from an adult in good health. The CDR3 protein is CASSVALGFQETQYF. The sequenced DNA is TGTGCCAGCAGCGTAGCTTTGGGTTTTCAAGAGACCCAGTACTTC.